One and the same sample provided the 10 T cell receptor beta chains below, sequenced in a study of cytomegalovirus exposure and HLA in healthy donors. The primer mix had 60 Vbeta and 13 Jbeta primers. The protocol was immunoSEQ multiplex PCR, while the TCRdb copy is restricted to in-frame clones and leaves out a portion. In the table there are roughly 180,000 clones, 76% of which are singletons. The sequenced material came from PBMCs. Receptors originate from a woman under 40 in good health and CMV-seropositive.

The chain joins TRBV28 to TRBJ2-2; 7 nucleotides align to TRBD1. Germline values: CDR1 MDHEN, CDR2 SYDVKM. The CDR3 loop spans 16 amino acids. With V trimmed by 6 bases and J by 3 bases, 10 bases remained unmatched. DNA of the CDR3: TGTGCCAGCAGGCCACTCGACAGGGCAGACACCGGGGAGCTGTTTTTT. Its protein is CASRPLDRADTGELFF.

Of note for this clone: At one end, the junction sequence differs from germline, possibly due to a read error. This chain links TRBV7-8 with TRBJ2-6; tentatively, D is TRBD1 (6 bases). The CDR3 sequence is 20 residues long. The V gene's germline CDR1 is SGHVS and CDR2 FQNEAQ. Here the CDR3 reads CASSFTLVGRGSTGANGLTF. The CDR3 DNA follows: TGTGCCAGCAGCTTCACCCTGGTGGGCAGGGGATCCACTGGGGCCAACGGCCTGACTTTC.

The rearrangement joins TRBV18 to TRBJ1-2; TRBD1 aligns across 7 bases. This CDR3 has 13 amino acids. Per germline, CDR1 KGHSH and CDR2 LQKENI. The junction had 2 bases not matched to a gene; V was cut back by 3 bases and J by 4 bases. The CDR3, as DNA: TGTGCCAGCTCACCGGGACAGATCTATGGCTACACCTTC. This translates into CASSPGQIYGYTF.

The V gene is TRBV6-6, the J gene TRBJ1-5; no clear D gene. V was trimmed by 4 bases and J by 6 bases, leaving 7 bases between them. Germline V gene data show CDR1 as MNHNY and CDR2 as SVGAGI (reference sequence). The CDR3 has 12 residues. CDR3: CASSWPAQPQHF. The CDR3 nucleotides are TGTGCCAGCAGTTGGCCTGCTCAGCCCCAGCATTTT.

This chain links TRBV13 with TRBJ1-6, with a tentative D call TRBD1 (6 bases). Germline CDR1 PRHDT, CDR2 FYEKMQ (reference sequence). V lost 5 bases and J lost 7, with 12 bases in between. The CDR3 has 14 amino acids. CDR3 protein: CASSHREGNSPLHF. In DNA form, the CDR3 reads TGTGCCAGCAGCCACAGGGAGGGGAATTCACCCCTCCACTTT.

This rearrangement joins TRBV27 to TRBJ2-5; maybe TRBD2 (6 bases). Germline V gene data show CDR1 as MNHEY and CDR2 as SMNVEV (reference sequence). The CDR3 has 15 residues. Trimming took off 9 bases at V and 5 bases at J, with 22 bases between the two ends. CDR3 bases: TGTGCCAGGGATGATAAGGACACCAGCGGGGAGACCCAGTACTTC. Its protein product is CARDDKDTSGETQYF.

The chain's CDR3 is CASSGGGLNTEAFF. CDR3 DNA sequence: TGTGCCAGCAGCGGAGGGGGCTTAAACACTGAAGCTTTCTTT. V gene TRBV28 combines with J gene TRBJ1-1; 7 nucleotides line up with TRBD1. J lost 2 bases, V lost 6 bases, and 6 bases had no gene match. This CDR3 comprises 14 residues. Germline CDR1 is MDHEN and CDR2 is SYDVKM.

Points on this clone: Other DNA sequences from this sample encode an identical CDR3 as well. J is TRBJ1-2 and V is TRBV5-1, with TRBD1 matching over 8 bases. CDR3 length equals 14 residues. Germline assignment: CDR1 SGHRS and CDR2 YFSETQ. With V trimmed by 0 bases and J by 2 bases, 0 bases remained unmatched. CDR3 nucleotide sequence: TGCGCCAGCAGCTTGGGACAGGGGAACTATGGCTACACCTTC. It encodes CASSLGQGNYGYTF. Combining the CDR3 with reference TRBV5-1 and TRBJ1-2 gives the whole variable domain KAGVTQTPRYLIKTRGQQVTLSCSPISGHRSVSWYQQTPGQGLQFLFEYFSETQRNKGNFPGRFSGRQFSNSRSEMNVSTLELGDSALYLCASSLGQGNYGYTFGSGTRLTVV.

This rearrangement joins TRBV9 to TRBJ2-5, with D perhaps TRBD1 (6 bases). The V gene lost 1 base and the J gene lost 3 bases, with 10 bases spanning the gap. The CDR3 is 14 amino acids. In germline, CDR1 is SGDLS, CDR2 YYNGEE. As DNA, the CDR3 is TGTGCCAGCAGCGTAAGTAACAGGGAAGAGACCCAGTACTTC. Protein sequence: CASSVSNREETQYF. The entire variable domain, with the rest obtained from reference TRBV9 and TRBJ2-5, is as follows: DSGVTQTPKHLITATGQRVTLRCSPRSGDLSVYWYQQSLDQGLQFLIQYYNGEERAKGNILERFSAQQFPDLHSELNLSSLELGDSALYFCASSVSNREETQYFGPGTRLLVL.

V is TRBV7-2 and J is TRBJ2-5; 7 nucleotides line up with TRBD1. The germline V gene encodes CDR1 SGHTA and CDR2 FQGNSA. The CDR3 loop spans 15 amino acids. V shed 4 bases and J 2 bases; nucleotides not matched to a gene: 7. The CDR3 DNA is TGTGCCAGCAGCTCCTCCGGGACAGAACAAGAGACCCAGTACTTC. Translation gives CASSSSGTEQETQYF.